This T cell receptor (beta chain) appears in the sequencing data of a study of vaccination effects on CD4 cells after COVID-19. The protocol was immunoSEQ multiplex PCR, while the TCRdb copy is restricted to in-frame clones and leaves out a portion. Here the sample spans 50,000 to 60,000 clones, roughly 70% being singletons. Sequencing in the ViraFEST assay came after antigen-specific CD4+ T cells had been expanded with viral peptide pools, which were used to stimulate PBMC. Having been cultured for less than 12 days, the cells underwent CD4+ T cell isolation. The healthy vaccine recipients, who had no prior SARS-CoV-2 infection, showed negative nucleocapsid antibodies. Per the germline V gene, CDR1 is MGHRA and CDR2 is YSYEKL. The CDR3 loop spans 18 amino acids. The V gene lost 4 bases and the J gene lost 4 bases, with 23 bases spanning the gap. In the case of this clone: Its antigen is not known.

The chain employs TRBV4-1 and TRBJ2-1; the D gene is possibly TRBD1 (6 bases). The clonotype comes from a human donor who received a COVID-19 vaccine. Specimen: CD4+ T cells from PBMCs cultured with SARS-CoV-2 spike peptides, collected before COVID-19 vaccination. CDR3 DNA sequence: TGCGCCAGCAGCCGTTCCCCAGCAGCCGGGACACGGTACAATGAGCAGTTCTTC. Residues: CASSRSPAAGTRYNEQFF.